There are many counts of the clone carrying this T cell receptor beta chain. The sample belongs to a study of T-cell reconstitution after alpha-beta-depleted transplantation in children. This sample's TCRbeta library carried unique molecular identifier barcodes. TCRdb ran MiXCR on the PCR reads and lists one entry per CDR3 protein. The table includes around 93,000 distinct CDR3 sequences, more than 7% detected once. CDR1 is SGHRS and CDR2 is YFSETQ in the germline V gene. The J segment lost 6 bases and the V segment lost 0 bases, leaving 4 bases of the junction unmatched. The CDR3 extends over 15 amino acids.

V gene TRBV5-1 combines with J gene TRBJ2-1, with 9 bases that match TRBD1. The starting material was PBMCs from the stem cell graft donor, obtained from the stem cell graft. The clonotype was recovered from a human donor who donated a stem cell graft to a child with congenital amegakaryocytic thrombocytopenia. The CDR3 DNA reads as TGCGCCAGCAGCTTGGCGACAGGGGGTGGCAATGAGCAGTTCTTC. It encodes CASSLATGGGNEQFF.